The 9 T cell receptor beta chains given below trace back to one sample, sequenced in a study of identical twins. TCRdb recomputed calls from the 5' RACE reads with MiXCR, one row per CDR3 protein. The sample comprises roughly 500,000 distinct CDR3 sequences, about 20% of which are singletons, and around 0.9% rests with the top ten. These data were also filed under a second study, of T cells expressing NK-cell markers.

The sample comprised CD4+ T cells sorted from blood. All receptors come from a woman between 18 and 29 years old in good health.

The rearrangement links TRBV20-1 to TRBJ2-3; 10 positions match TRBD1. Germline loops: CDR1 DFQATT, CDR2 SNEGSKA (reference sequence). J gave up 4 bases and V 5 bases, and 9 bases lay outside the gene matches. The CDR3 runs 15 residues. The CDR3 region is CSAPRQGAISDTQYF. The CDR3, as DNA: TGCAGTGCTCCTCGACAGGGGGCGATTTCAGATACGCAGTATTTT.

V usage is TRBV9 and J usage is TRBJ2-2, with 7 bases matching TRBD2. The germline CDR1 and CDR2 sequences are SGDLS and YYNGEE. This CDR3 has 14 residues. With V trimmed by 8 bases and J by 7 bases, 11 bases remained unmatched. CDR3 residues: CASRQTSSRGELFF. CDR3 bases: TGTGCCAGTCGTCAGACTAGCTCGCGCGGGGAGCTGTTTTTT.

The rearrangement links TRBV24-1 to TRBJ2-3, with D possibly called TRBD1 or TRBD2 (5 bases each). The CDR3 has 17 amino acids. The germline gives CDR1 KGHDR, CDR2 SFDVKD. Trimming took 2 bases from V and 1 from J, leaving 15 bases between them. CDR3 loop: CATSDSRDLGGTDTQYF. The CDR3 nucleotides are TGTGCCACCAGTGATTCCCGGGACCTTGGGGGCACAGATACGCAGTATTTT.

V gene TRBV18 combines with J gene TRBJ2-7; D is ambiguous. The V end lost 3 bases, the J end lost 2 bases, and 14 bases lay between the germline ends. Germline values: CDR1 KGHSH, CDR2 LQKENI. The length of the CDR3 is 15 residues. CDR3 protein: CASSPAQNQPYEQYF. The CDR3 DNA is TGTGCCAGCTCACCGGCCCAGAATCAGCCCTACGAGCAGTACTTC.

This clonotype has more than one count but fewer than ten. CDR3 sequence reads: CSARDATPGYGYTF. The CDR3 region has the DNA TGCAGTGCTAGAGATGCGACGCCCGGCTATGGCTACACCTTC. The rearrangement joins TRBV20-1 to TRBJ1-2, with D uncertain. Germline CDR1 is DFQATT and CDR2 is SNEGSKA (reference sequence). Deletions cut 0 bases from V and 4 bases from J, with 12 bases between. The CDR3 contains 14 residues.

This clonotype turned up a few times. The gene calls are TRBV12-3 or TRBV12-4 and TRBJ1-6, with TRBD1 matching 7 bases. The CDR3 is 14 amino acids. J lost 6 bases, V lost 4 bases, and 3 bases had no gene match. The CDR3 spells CASSSRQGNSPLHF. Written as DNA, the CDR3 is TGTGCCAGCAGTTCCCGACAGGGTAATTCACCCCTCCACTTT.

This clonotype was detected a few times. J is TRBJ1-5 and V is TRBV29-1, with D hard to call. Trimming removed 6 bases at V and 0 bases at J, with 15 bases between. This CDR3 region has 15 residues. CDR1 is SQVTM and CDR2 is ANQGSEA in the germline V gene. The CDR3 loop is CSVKTTPHSNQPQHF. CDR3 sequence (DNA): TGCAGCGTAAAAACGACACCCCATAGCAATCAGCCCCAGCATTTT.

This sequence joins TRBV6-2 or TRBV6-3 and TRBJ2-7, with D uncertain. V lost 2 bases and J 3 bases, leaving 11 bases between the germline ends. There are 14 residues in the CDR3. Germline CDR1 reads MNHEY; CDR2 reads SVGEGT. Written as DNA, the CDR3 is TGTGCCAGCAGTTACATTCCCAGAGACTACGAGCAGTACTTC. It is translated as CASSYIPRDYEQYF.

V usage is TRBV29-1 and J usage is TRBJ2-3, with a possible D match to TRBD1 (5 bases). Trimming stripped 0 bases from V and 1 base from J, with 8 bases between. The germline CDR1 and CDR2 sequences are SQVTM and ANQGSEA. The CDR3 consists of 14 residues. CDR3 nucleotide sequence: TGCAGCGTTGAAGATGGCAGGGGCACAGATACGCAGTATTTT. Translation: CSVEDGRGTDTQYF.